These 17 T cell receptor beta chains were sequenced from one sample in a study of T-cell reconstitution after alpha-beta-depleted transplantation in children. A TCRbeta library incorporating unique molecular identifiers was prepared. A single record per CDR3 protein comes from TCRdb applying MiXCR to the PCR reads. Here the sample spans tens of thousands of distinct CDR3 sequences, 44% being singletons. Specimen: PBMCs, mostly from graft donor cells, collected 360 days after TCRalphabeta/CD19-depleted stem cell transplant. Receptors originate from a male patient between 5 and 17 years old who had a stem cell transplant for acute lymphoblastic leukemia, so the T cells may come from the graft donor.

This clonotype was recorded a few times. V is TRBV7-3 and J is TRBJ2-3; D possibly corresponds to TRBD2 (7 bases). V was clipped by 3 bases and J by 4 bases, with 14 bases between them. In germline, CDR1 is SGHTA, CDR2 FQGTGA. CDR3 length: 15 amino acids. DNA for the CDR3: TGTGCCAGCAGCTTGGAGGGGGGGCTTGCAGATACGCAGTATTTT. It is translated as CASSLEGGLADTQYF.

The chain couples TRBV28 to TRBJ2-6; D is perhaps TRBD1 (6 bases). The CDR3 contains 16 residues. The V gene lost 10 bases and the J gene lost 1 base, with 17 bases spanning the gap. The germline V gene has CDR1 MDHEN and CDR2 SYDVKM. As DNA, the CDR3 is TGTGCCATTTTGAACAGGGTGCTATCTGGGGCCAACGTCCTGACTTTC. The encoded protein is CAILNRVLSGANVLTF. Together with reference TRBV28 and TRBJ2-6, the CDR3 gives the full variable domain: DVKVTQSSRYLVKRTGEKVFLECVQDMDHENMFWYRQDPGLGLRLIYFSYDVKMKEKGDIPEGYSVSREKKERFSLILESASTNQTSMYLCAILNRVLSGANVLTFGAGSRLTVL.

The chain uses TRBV11-2 and TRBJ2-5, with unresolved D. V lost 4 bases, J lost 3 bases, and 15 bases lay in between. The V gene's germline CDR1 is SGHAT and CDR2 FQNNGV. The CDR3 sequence is 15 residues long. The CDR3 reads CASSSRAETKETQYF. CDR3 in DNA: TGTGCCAGCAGCTCCCGGGCCGAGACCAAAGAGACCCAGTACTTC.

The rearrangement joins TRBV27 to TRBJ2-7, with D possibly being TRBD2 (6 bases). CDR3 size: 15 residues. Trimming took 4 bases from V and 2 from J, leaving 15 bases between them. CDR1 and CDR2 (germline): MNHEY, SMNVEV (reference sequence). CDR3 in amino acids: CASSSRGTTAYEQYF. The CDR3 DNA is TGTGCCAGCAGTTCTCGGGGGACCACCGCCTACGAGCAGTACTTC.

The CDR3 coding sequence is TGTGCCAGCAGCGAAGCACTAGCGAATGAGCAGTTCTTC. It codes for CASSEALANEQFF. The rearrangement links TRBV13 to TRBJ2-1; 7 positions match TRBD2. This CDR3 contains 13 residues. In germline, CDR1 is PRHDT, CDR2 FYEKMQ (reference sequence). V was pared by 5 bases and J by 7 bases, with 5 bases of the junction left unmatched.

In DNA, the CDR3 is TGTGCCAGCAGCTTGGGACTAGCGGGAGTCTTAGGGCAGTTCTTC. It yields the protein CASSLGLAGVLGQFF. V is TRBV7-2 and J is TRBJ2-1; TRBD2 agrees at 14 bases. CDR3 size: 15 residues. Trimming cost V 3 bases and J 12 bases; bases outside gene matches: 7. Per germline, CDR1 SGHTA and CDR2 FQGNSA.

In its sample, this clonotype was seen once. V is TRBV3-1 and J is TRBJ2-7, with D maybe TRBD2 (6 bases). Germline values: CDR1 LGHDT, CDR2 YNNKEL (reference sequence). This CDR3 is built from 16 residues. V was trimmed by 1 base and J by 0 bases, leaving 13 bases between them. The CDR3 reads CASSQVAGPSSYEQYF. CDR3 in DNA: TGTGCCAGCAGCCAAGTTGCGGGGCCCAGCTCCTACGAGCAGTACTTC.

This clonotype has a single count. The DNA of the CDR3 is TGTGCCATCAGCCCCCAAGCAGCTAACTATGGCTACACCTTC. Its protein is CAISPQAANYGYTF. V and J are TRBV10-3 and TRBJ1-2; D remains ambiguous. Germline lookup yields CDR1 ENHRY and CDR2 SYGVKD. The V and J ends lost 6 bases and 0 bases respectively, with 11 bases between them. The CDR3 consists of 14 residues.

A few counts support this clonotype. The J gene is TRBJ2-1, the V gene TRBV3-1; 7 bases agree with TRBD1. The CDR3 is 15 amino acids. Trimming cost V 5 bases and J 0 bases; bases outside gene matches: 4. Per germline, CDR1 LGHDT and CDR2 YNNKEL (reference sequence). The CDR3 sequence is CASSSGQSSYNEQFF. In DNA form, the CDR3 reads TGTGCCAGCAGCTCGGGACAGAGCTCCTACAATGAGCAGTTCTTC.

To note about this clonotype: At one boundary the junction diverges from the germline segment, which might be a read error. The gene calls are TRBV15 and TRBJ2-7; D not resolved. The CDR3 covers 16 residues. Looked up from germline, CDR1 is LNHNV and CDR2 is YYDKDF (reference sequence). The CDR3 bases are TGTGCCACCAGCGGAGAACCGGGTCCTGGGACCTACGAGCAGTACTTC. It yields the protein CATSGEPGPGTYEQYF. The entire variable domain, with the rest obtained from reference TRBV15 and TRBJ2-7, is as follows: DAMVIQNPRYQVTQFGKPVTLSCSQTLNHNVMYWYQQKSSQAPKLLFHYYDKDFNNEADTPDNFQSRRPNTSFCFLDIRSPGLGDTAMYLCATSGEPGPGTYEQYFGPGTRLTVT.

The chain links TRBV6-5 to TRBJ1-5; D not resolved. With 2 bases removed from V and 2 bases from J, the gap between germline ends came to 7 bases. The germline V gene has CDR1 MNHEY and CDR2 SVGAGI. The CDR3 is 14 residues long. The CDR3 DNA is TGTGCCAGCAGTTACCTTCAGGGCAATCAGCCCCAGCATTTT. Its translation: CASSYLQGNQPQHF.

V is TRBV7-2 and J is TRBJ2-3, with D possibly being TRBD2 (5 bases). The CDR3 contains 14 residues. Germline CDR1 is SGHTA and CDR2 is FQGNSA. V was clipped by 4 bases and J by 8 bases, with 16 bases between them. The CDR3 DNA reads as TGTGCCAGCAGCTCCCGAGGCGGGTTGGGTACGCAGTATTTT. Protein sequence: CASSSRGGLGTQYF. The entire variable domain, with the rest obtained from reference TRBV7-2 and TRBJ2-3, is as follows: GAGVSQSPSNKVTEKGKDVELRCDPISGHTALYWYRQSLGQGLEFLIYFQGNSAPDKSGLPSDRFSAERTGGSVSTLTIQRTQQEDSAVYLCASSSRGGLGTQYFGPGTRLTVL.

This chain links TRBV9 with TRBJ2-2, with a tentative D call TRBD2 (6 bases). CDR1 is SGDLS, CDR2 YYNGEE, per germline. V was clipped by 5 bases and J by 6 bases, with 20 bases between them. The CDR3 is 16 residues long. The CDR3 DNA follows: TGTGCCAGCAGGGGGGGAGAGGTCACTCAGGCCGGGGAGCTGTTTTTT. It translates to CASRGGEVTQAGELFF.

This chain links TRBV7-6 with TRBJ2-1; 7 bases map to TRBD1. CDR1 SGHVS and CDR2 FNYEAQ come from the germline V gene. This CDR3 is built from 14 residues. J lost 5 bases, V lost 5 bases, and 6 bases had no gene match. CDR3 protein: CASSSWDSHNEQFF. In DNA, the CDR3 is TGTGCCAGCAGCAGTTGGGACAGTCACAATGAGCAGTTCTTC.

The chain employs TRBV10-2 and TRBJ2-7, with TRBD2 matching over 7 bases. The CDR3 consists of 15 residues. J lost 2 bases, V lost 5 bases, and 9 bases had no gene match. Germline CDR1 and CDR2: WSHSY and SAAADI. The CDR3 reads CASSHGGGSTYEQYF. Written as DNA, the CDR3 is TGCGCCAGCAGTCACGGCGGGGGATCTACCTACGAGCAGTACTTC.

The genes are TRBV10-3 and TRBJ2-7, with 11 bases that match TRBD2. The junction had 10 bases not matched to a gene; V was cut back by 0 bases and J by 6 bases. This CDR3 has 17 residues. Germline V gene data show CDR1 as ENHRY and CDR2 as SYGVKD. CDR3 amino acids: CAISESPVAGGPGEQYF. As DNA, the CDR3 is TGTGCCATCAGTGAGTCGCCGGTAGCGGGAGGGCCAGGCGAGCAGTACTTC.

The rearrangement joins TRBV2 to TRBJ2-1; 7 bases align to TRBD2. V dropped 6 bases and J dropped 5; count of bases not matched to a gene: 10. The CDR3 loop spans 15 amino acids. Germline V gene sequence: CDR1 SNHLY, CDR2 FYNNEI. CDR3 sequence: CASRRGRGGDNEQFF. CDR3 bases: TGTGCCAGCAGGAGAGGACGTGGGGGGGACAATGAGCAGTTCTTC. Combining the CDR3 with reference TRBV2 and TRBJ2-1 gives the whole variable domain EPEVTQTPSHQVTQMGQEVILRCVPISNHLYFYWYRQILGQKVEFLVSFYNNEISEKSEIFDDQFSVERPDGSNFTLKIRSTKLEDSAMYFCASRRGRGGDNEQFFGPGTRLTVL.